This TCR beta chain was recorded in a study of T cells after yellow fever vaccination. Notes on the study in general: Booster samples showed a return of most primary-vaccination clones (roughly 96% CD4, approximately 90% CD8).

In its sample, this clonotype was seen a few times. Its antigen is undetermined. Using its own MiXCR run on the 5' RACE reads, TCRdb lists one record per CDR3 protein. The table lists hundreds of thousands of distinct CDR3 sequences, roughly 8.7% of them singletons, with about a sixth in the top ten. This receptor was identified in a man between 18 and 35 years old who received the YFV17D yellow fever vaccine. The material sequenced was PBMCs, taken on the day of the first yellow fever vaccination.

In DNA form, the CDR3 reads TGTGCCAGCAGTTACGACCGTACTCAGCCCCAGCATTTT. Translating it yields CASSYDRTQPQHF. The V and J genes are TRBV6-5 and TRBJ1-5; D not resolved. The CDR3 sequence is 13 residues long. V lost 2 bases and J lost 6, with 8 bases in between. Germline V gene data show CDR1 as MNHEY and CDR2 as SVGAGI.